The clone carrying this T cell receptor beta chain was picked up one time. The method was immunoSEQ multiplex PCR; TCRdb's version includes in-frame clones alone and lacks a portion of them. The sample holds approximately 490,000 clones, around 78% seen once. These data originate in a study of shared T cell receptors in the human thymus. CDR1 is GTSNPN, CDR2 SVGIG, per germline (reference sequence). The CDR3 sequence is 16 residues long. The V and J ends lost 4 bases and 1 base respectively, with 17 bases between them. A further study also used this sample, focusing on human thymus T cells. That study adds: Corrective cardiac operations yielded the resected thymus tissue.

The clonotype originates from a boy under two years old with a congenital heart defect. The sample taken for sequencing was thymocytes. The chain couples TRBV30 to TRBJ1-3; D gene unclear. The CDR3 protein is CAWTSVVLTSGNTIYF. DNA of the CDR3: TGTGCCTGGACCTCCGTGGTACTCACTTCTGGAAACACCATATATTTT.